Below are 31 T cell receptor beta chains sequenced from a single sample in a study of cytomegalovirus exposure and HLA in healthy donors. 60 Vbeta and 13 Jbeta primers were used in PCR. The protocol was immunoSEQ multiplex PCR, while the TCRdb copy is restricted to in-frame clones and leaves out a portion. The table has some 150,000 clones, roughly 85% seen once. Sequenced: PBMCs. These TCRs come from a male donor in good health and CMV-seronegative.

This chain links TRBV9 with TRBJ2-5; the match to TRBD2 covers 12 bases. The DNA end lines up better with TRBJ2-7; the J call may be wrong. This CDR3 contains 16 residues. Germline V gives CDR1 SGDLS, CDR2 YYNGEE. The CDR3 sequence: CASSSASGRALGEQYF. Here the CDR3 DNA reads TGTGCCAGCAGCTCCGCTAGCGGGAGGGCCTTGGGCGAGCAGTACTTC.

The chain uses TRBV6-5 and TRBJ1-5, with 7 bases lining up with TRBD1. Unmatched junction bases numbered 5, after V lost 6 bases and J lost 3 bases. The CDR3 sequence is 14 residues long. Germline V gives CDR1 MNHEY, CDR2 SVGAGI. CDR3 in amino acids: CASRRQGDNQPQHF. CDR3 DNA sequence: TGTGCCAGCAGGCGACAGGGTGACAATCAGCCCCAGCATTTT.

The sample holds a few counts of this clone. CDR3 residues: CASSTLGTSGSYNEQFF. The CDR3 coding sequence is TGTGCCAGCTCAACCCTTGGGACTAGCGGGAGTTACAATGAGCAGTTCTTC. The V and J genes are TRBV18 and TRBJ2-1, with 14 nucleotides matching TRBD2. Trimming at V came to 5 bases and at J to 4 bases, leaving 7 bases not matched to a gene. Germline V CDR1 and CDR2: KGHSH, LQKENI. This CDR3 region has 17 residues.

The chain employs TRBV11-1 and TRBJ1-2; weak D call: TRBD1 (5 bases). Germline V gene lookup returns CDR1 SGHAT and CDR2 FQDESV (reference sequence). Trimming cost V 5 bases and J 7 bases, with 20 bases left between them. This CDR3 region has 15 residues. The CDR3 region is CASSIPGRDPAGYTF. CDR3 in DNA: TGTGCCAGCAGCATACCAGGGCGCGATCCGGCTGGCTACACCTTC.

This clone has more than one count but fewer than ten. This chain connects TRBV29-1 to TRBJ2-7; TRBD1 might be the D (6 bases). The CDR3 totals 14 residues. Germline-derived CDR1 and CDR2 are SQVTM and ANQGSEA. Trimming shortened V by 7 bases and J by 5 bases, and 21 bases separated the two germline ends. CDR3 sequence (DNA): TGCAGCGGTACCAAGGGGGTCGCGGGCGACGAGCAGTACTTC. Protein product: CSGTKGVAGDEQYF.

The rearrangement joins TRBV28 to TRBJ2-1; D is unresolved. Germline V lookup: CDR1 MDHEN, CDR2 SYDVKM. Trimming took off 2 bases at V and 4 bases at J, with 6 bases between the two ends. The CDR3 is 13 amino acids. The CDR3 region is CASSLAEYNEQFF. The CDR3 bases are TGTGCCAGCAGTTTAGCAGAATACAATGAGCAGTTCTTC.

This chain uses TRBV7-3 with TRBJ2-5, with TRBD2 matching over 12 bases. Trimming removed 5 bases from V and 5 bases from J; junction bases left unmatched: 9. Germline assignment: CDR1 SGHTA and CDR2 FQGTGA. The CDR3 runs to 16 residues. Here the CDR3 reads CASSARLAGAGETQYF. The CDR3 bases are TGTGCCAGCAGCGCAAGACTAGCGGGGGCGGGGGAGACCCAGTACTTC.

The chain joins TRBV5-6 to TRBJ2-1; D might be TRBD1 (6 bases). CDR1 and CDR2 (germline): SGHDT, YYEEEE. V was clipped by 3 bases and J by 2 bases, with 15 bases between them. This CDR3 has 16 amino acids. The CDR3 is CASSSRTATTYNEQFF. The DNA for the CDR3 is TGTGCCAGCAGCTCCAGGACAGCTACCACCTACAATGAGCAGTTCTTC.

The J gene is TRBJ1-5, the V gene TRBV19; TRBD1 matches 10 bases. Germline-derived CDR1 and CDR2 are LNHDA and SQIVND (reference sequence). The V gene end was trimmed by 3 bases and the J gene end by 2 bases; junction bases not matched to a gene: 7. CDR3 size: 17 residues. As DNA, the CDR3 is TGTGCCAGTAGTATGACAGGGGGCGTTTTGGGCAATCAGCCCCAGCATTTT. As protein: CASSMTGGVLGNQPQHF.

The chain employs TRBV4-1 and TRBJ1-2; D gene uncertain. The CDR3 is 13 residues long. Germline CDR1 reads MGHRA; CDR2 reads YSYEKL. V was clipped by 2 bases and J by 0 bases, with 4 bases between them. CDR3 sequence: CASSQTSNYGYTF. CDR3 nucleotide sequence: TGCGCCAGCAGCCAAACTTCTAACTATGGCTACACCTTC.

The chain uses TRBV15 and TRBJ1-2; 12 positions agree with TRBD1. Germline V gene data show CDR1 as LNHNV and CDR2 as YYDKDF (reference sequence). Trimming removed 3 bases from V and 3 bases from J; junction bases left unmatched: 5. The length of the CDR3 is 16 residues. CDR3 DNA sequence: TGTGCCACCAGCAGGGGGACAGGGGGCTTGGACTATGGCTACACCTTC. Amino acids: CATSRGTGGLDYGYTF.

V is TRBV6-1 and J is TRBJ2-7, with a possible D match to TRBD1 (6 bases). The CDR3 extends over 16 amino acids. CDR1 is MNHNS, CDR2 SASEGT, per germline. The V end lost 2 bases, the J end lost 0 bases, and 14 bases lay between the germline ends. CDR3 protein: CASSELTGQYSYEQYF. CDR3 bases: TGTGCCAGCAGTGAATTAACCGGACAGTACTCCTACGAGCAGTACTTC.

This chain joins TRBV7-9 and TRBJ2-7, with no clear D. Trimming stripped 4 bases from V and 5 bases from J, with 6 bases between. This CDR3 comprises 11 residues. Germline V gives CDR1 SEHNR, CDR2 FQNEAQ (reference sequence). CDR3 residues: CASSYTDEQYF. The CDR3 DNA is TGTGCCAGCAGCTATACAGACGAGCAGTACTTC.

The chain links TRBV7-6 to TRBJ2-7, with D hard to call. CDR3 length: 16 residues. V gave up 1 base and J gave up 3 bases, with 16 bases separating them. CDR1 and CDR2 (germline): SGHVS, FNYEAQ. The CDR3 sequence is CASSLVPSSSRYEQYF. CDR3 coding DNA: TGTGCCAGCAGCTTAGTTCCCTCCTCTAGTCGCTACGAGCAGTACTTC.

The chain uses TRBV9 and TRBJ2-1, with 14 bases identical to TRBD2. V lost 0 bases to trimming and J lost 10 bases; unmatched junction nucleotides: 3. Germline assignment: CDR1 SGDLS and CDR2 YYNGEE. CDR3 length equals 15 residues. CDR3 region: CASSVGTSGRQEQFF. The CDR3 bases are TGTGCCAGCAGCGTAGGGACTAGCGGGAGGCAGGAGCAGTTCTTC.

This rearrangement joins TRBV19 to TRBJ1-2; perhaps TRBD1 as D (6 bases). Deletions cut 4 bases from V and 6 bases from J, with 12 bases between. This CDR3 spans 13 amino acids. The germline CDR1 and CDR2 sequences are LNHDA and SQIVND (reference sequence). As DNA, the CDR3 is TGTGCCAGTAGTACGAGAACAGGGAATGGCTACACCTTC. Protein product: CASSTRTGNGYTF. The entire variable domain, with the rest obtained from reference TRBV19 and TRBJ1-2, is as follows: DGGITQSPKYLFRKEGQNVTLSCEQNLNHDAMYWYRQDPGQGLRLIYYSQIVNDFQKGDIAEGYSVSREKKESFPLTVTSAQKNPTAFYLCASSTRTGNGYTFGSGTRLTVV.

V and J are TRBV25-1 and TRBJ2-3; D may be TRBD1 (5 bases). Trimming shortened V by 6 bases and J by 4 bases, and 11 bases separated the two germline ends. Germline lookup yields CDR1 MGHDK and CDR2 SYGVNS. This CDR3 is 13 amino acids long. The CDR3 bases are TGTGCCAGCAGGGGGCACAGCGCAGATACGCAGTATTTT. Translating gives CASRGHSADTQYF.

In its sample, this clone was seen a few times. J is TRBJ2-1 and V is TRBV9; D is possibly TRBD2 (5 bases). The CDR3 loop spans 17 amino acids. Trimming shortened V by 1 base and J by 1 base, and 15 bases separated the two germline ends. Germline loops: CDR1 SGDLS, CDR2 YYNGEE. CDR3 DNA sequence: TGTGCCAGCAGCGTAAAGAGAGGGTCACCTTCCTACAATGAGCAGTTCTTC. It encodes CASSVKRGSPSYNEQFF.

The chain uses TRBV19 and TRBJ2-1, with D possibly TRBD2 on 5 matching bases. V was shortened by 0 bases and J by 7 bases, with 19 bases between the two germline ends. The CDR3 consists of 17 residues. Germline assignment: CDR1 LNHDA and CDR2 SQIVND (reference sequence). DNA for the CDR3: TGTGCCAGTAGTATAGATCTATTAAGCGGATGGGTAAATGAGCAGTTCTTC. It encodes CASSIDLLSGWVNEQFF.

Only one count was recorded for this clone. The chain is built from TRBV5-3 and TRBJ2-7, with 14 bases matching TRBD2. TRBV5-3 is annotated as an ORF whose role is uncertain. V lost 4 bases and J lost 7; bases outside the gene matches: 16. This CDR3 has 18 residues. CDR3 amino acids: CARSGPGLAGVLVREQYF. CDR3 in DNA: TGTGCCAGAAGCGGACCGGGACTAGCGGGAGTTCTGGTACGGGAGCAGTACTTC.

V gene TRBV7-9 combines with J gene TRBJ2-3; weak D call: TRBD2 (6 bases). This CDR3 is built from 13 residues. Per the germline V gene, CDR1 is SEHNR and CDR2 is FQNEAQ (reference sequence). Trimming cost V 5 bases and J 2 bases, with 8 bases left between them. CDR3 DNA: TGTGCCAGCAGCAGGGACTTCACAGATACGCAGTATTTT. Its protein product is CASSRDFTDTQYF.

This clone was picked up one time. J is TRBJ1-5 and V is TRBV15; the D is unclear. The CDR3 consists of 15 residues. Trimming removed 0 bases from V and 0 bases from J, with 6 bases in between. Germline CDR1 and CDR2: LNHNV and YYDKDF (reference sequence). The CDR3 DNA reads TGTGCCACCAGCAGAGAATTTCATAGCAATCAGCCCCAGCATTTT. Translated, it gives CATSREFHSNQPQHF.

V is TRBV27 and J is TRBJ1-1; TRBD1 might be the D (5 bases). V dropped 5 bases and J dropped 1 base, with 11 bases sitting between them. This CDR3 spans 14 amino acids. The V gene's germline CDR1 is MNHEY and CDR2 SMNVEV (reference sequence). The CDR3 protein is CASSHRQKNTEAFF. The CDR3 coding sequence is TGTGCCAGCAGTCACCGACAGAAGAACACTGAAGCTTTCTTT.

This sequence joins TRBV4-2 and TRBJ2-3, with D possibly being TRBD2 (6 bases). Trimming shortened V by 1 base and J by 4 bases, and 12 bases separated the two germline ends. This CDR3 is built from 15 residues. Germline assignment: CDR1 LGHNA and CDR2 YNFKEQ. In DNA, the CDR3 is TGTGCCAGCAGCCAAGGGGCGGGGATCGCAGATACGCAGTATTTT. Protein: CASSQGAGIADTQYF.

This clone was seen a few times. The chain uses TRBV6-1 and TRBJ2-3, with TRBD2 identical over 12 bases. The length of the CDR3 is 14 residues. V gave up 4 bases and J gave up 4 bases; unmatched junction bases: 0. The germline V gene has CDR1 MNHNS and CDR2 SASEGT. The CDR3 loop is CASSGTSGADTQYF. The CDR3 region has the DNA TGTGCCAGCAGTGGGACTAGCGGGGCAGATACGCAGTATTTT.

The gene calls are TRBV2 and TRBJ2-1; 8 bases match TRBD1. CDR1 SNHLY and CDR2 FYNNEI come from the germline V gene. This CDR3 has 14 residues. J was trimmed by 5 bases and V by 5 bases; bases with no gene match: 5. The CDR3 spells CASSTGTGDNEQFF. CDR3 sequence (DNA): TGTGCCAGCAGTACCGGGACAGGAGACAATGAGCAGTTCTTC.

The chain has TRBV7-8 and TRBJ2-7, with a possible D match to TRBD2 (5 bases). CDR3 size: 15 residues. The V end lost 1 base, the J end lost 1 base, and 11 bases lay between the germline ends. The germline CDR1 and CDR2 sequences are SGHVS and FQNEAQ. The CDR3: CASSLGDSESYEQYF. The CDR3 nucleotides are TGTGCCAGCAGCTTAGGGGATAGCGAATCCTACGAGCAGTACTTC. Based on the CDR3 plus reference TRBV7-8 and TRBJ2-7, the full variable domain is GAGVSQSPRYKVAKRGQDVALRCDPISGHVSLFWYQQALGQGPEFLTYFQNEAQLDKSGLPSDRFFAERPEGSVSTLKIQRTQQEDSAVYLCASSLGDSESYEQYFGPGTRLTVT.

The J gene is TRBJ1-3, the V gene TRBV28; the D is unclear. Germline V gene data show CDR1 as MDHEN and CDR2 as SYDVKM. V lost 2 bases and J lost 0, with 8 bases in between. The CDR3 covers 15 residues. The CDR3 here is CASSLGGSSGNTIYF. The CDR3 bases are TGTGCCAGCAGTTTAGGCGGCAGCTCTGGAAACACCATATATTTT.

The CDR3 DNA follows: TGTGCCAGCAGTCGACAGGGTAAGCACCGAATAGGCGAGCAGTACTTC. Translation gives CASSRQGKHRIGEQYF. This rearrangement joins TRBV27 to TRBJ2-7, with TRBD1 identical over 7 bases. Losses at the gene ends were 5 bases for V and 6 bases for J; bases not matched to a gene: 16. The CDR3 has 16 amino acids. CDR1 is MNHEY and CDR2 is SMNVEV in the germline V gene (reference sequence).

CDR3 loop: CASSPDGGGNQPQHF. DNA of the CDR3: TGTGCCAGTAGTCCGGACGGAGGGGGCAATCAGCCCCAGCATTTT. The V gene is TRBV19, the J gene TRBJ1-5; D possibly corresponds to TRBD1 (5 bases). The CDR3 sequence is 15 residues long. Germline lookup yields CDR1 LNHDA and CDR2 SQIVND (reference sequence). The V end lost 5 bases, the J end lost 2 bases, and 13 bases lay between the germline ends.

The V and J genes are TRBV4-2 and TRBJ2-1, with 7 bases fitting TRBD2. This CDR3 comprises 15 residues. From germline, CDR1 is LGHNA and CDR2 YNFKEQ. The ends lost 0 bases at V and 9 bases at J; junction bases unmatched: 8. In nucleotides, the CDR3 is TGTGCCAGCAGCCAAGATCGGCCTGGGGGGGGTGAGCAGTTCTTC. Residues: CASSQDRPGGGEQFF.